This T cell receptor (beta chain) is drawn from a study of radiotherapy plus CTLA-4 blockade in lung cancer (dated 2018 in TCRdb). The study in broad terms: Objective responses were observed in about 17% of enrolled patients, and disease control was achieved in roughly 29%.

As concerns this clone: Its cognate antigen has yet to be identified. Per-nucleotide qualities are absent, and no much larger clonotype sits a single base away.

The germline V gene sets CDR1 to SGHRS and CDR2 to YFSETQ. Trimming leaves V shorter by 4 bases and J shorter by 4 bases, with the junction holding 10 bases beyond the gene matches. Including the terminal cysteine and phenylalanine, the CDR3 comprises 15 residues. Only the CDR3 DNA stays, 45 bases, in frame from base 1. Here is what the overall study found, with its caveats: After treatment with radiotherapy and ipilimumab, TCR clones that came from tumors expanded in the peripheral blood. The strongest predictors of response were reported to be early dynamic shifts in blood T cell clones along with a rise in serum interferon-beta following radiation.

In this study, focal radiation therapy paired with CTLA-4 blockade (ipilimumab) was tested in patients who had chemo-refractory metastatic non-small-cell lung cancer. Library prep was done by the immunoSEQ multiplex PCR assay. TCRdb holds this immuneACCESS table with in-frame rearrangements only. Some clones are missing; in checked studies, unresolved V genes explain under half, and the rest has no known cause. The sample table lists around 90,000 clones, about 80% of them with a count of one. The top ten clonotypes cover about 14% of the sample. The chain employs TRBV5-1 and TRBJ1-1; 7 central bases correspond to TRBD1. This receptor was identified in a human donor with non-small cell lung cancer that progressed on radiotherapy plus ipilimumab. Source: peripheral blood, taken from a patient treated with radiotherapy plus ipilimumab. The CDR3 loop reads CASSQQDRSGTEAFF. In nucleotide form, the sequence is TGCGCCAGCAGCCAACAGGACAGGTCGGGCACTGAAGCTTTCTTT.